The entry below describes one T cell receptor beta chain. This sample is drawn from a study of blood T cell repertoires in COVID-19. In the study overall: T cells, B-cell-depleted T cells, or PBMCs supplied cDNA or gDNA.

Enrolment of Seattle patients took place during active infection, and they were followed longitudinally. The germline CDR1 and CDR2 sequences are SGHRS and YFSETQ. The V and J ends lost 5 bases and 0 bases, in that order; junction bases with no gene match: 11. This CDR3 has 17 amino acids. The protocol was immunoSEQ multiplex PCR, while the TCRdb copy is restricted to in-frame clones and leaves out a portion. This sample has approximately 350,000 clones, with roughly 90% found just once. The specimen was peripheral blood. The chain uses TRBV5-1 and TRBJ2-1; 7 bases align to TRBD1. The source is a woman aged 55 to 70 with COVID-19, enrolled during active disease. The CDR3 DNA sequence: TGCGCCAGCAGAAACTTTAAGGGGGCAAGCTCCTACAATGAGCAGTTCTTC. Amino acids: CASRNFKGASSYNEQFF.